This TCR beta chain came from a study of blood T cell repertoires in COVID-19. In the study overall: Specimens from acute and convalescent COVID-19 originated in the United States, Italy and Spain. PBMCs, B-cell-depleted T cells, or T cells provided the cDNA or gDNA that made up the material.

Patients at the Seattle site were enrolled during active infection and followed longitudinally. Germline V gene data show CDR1 as MNHEY and CDR2 as SVGAGI. The CDR3 length is 16 residues. With V trimmed by 1 base and J by 8 bases, 6 bases remained unmatched. Study processing details: Reference gene primers were amplified, and this amplification served to estimate nucleated cell counts. The repertoire was sequenced with immunoSEQ multiplex PCR; TCRdb's copy has only in-frame clones and lacks some. V and J calls and clone size are as listed in that table; D and trimming were resolved from the DNA. The table has about 130,000 clones, around 82% seen once.

The material sequenced was peripheral blood. The chain links TRBV6-5 to TRBJ1-6; 9 bases match TRBD1. This TCR came from a young man with COVID-19, enrolled during active disease. The CDR3 loop reads CASSYLGTGPDSPLHF. As DNA, the CDR3 is TGTGCCAGCAGTTACTTGGGGACAGGGCCTGATTCACCCCTCCACTTT.